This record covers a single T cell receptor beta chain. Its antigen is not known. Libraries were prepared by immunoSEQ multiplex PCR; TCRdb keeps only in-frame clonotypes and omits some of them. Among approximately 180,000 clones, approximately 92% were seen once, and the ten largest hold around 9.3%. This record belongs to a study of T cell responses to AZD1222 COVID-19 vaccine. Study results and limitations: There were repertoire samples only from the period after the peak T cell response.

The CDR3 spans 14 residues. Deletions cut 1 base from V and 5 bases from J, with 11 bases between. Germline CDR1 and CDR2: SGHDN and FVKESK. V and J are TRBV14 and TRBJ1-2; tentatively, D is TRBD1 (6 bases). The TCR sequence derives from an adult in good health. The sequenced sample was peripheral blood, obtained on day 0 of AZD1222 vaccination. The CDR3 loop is CASSQGGTGYGYTF. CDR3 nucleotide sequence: TGTGCCAGCAGCCAAGGGGGAACAGGGTATGGCTACACCTTC.